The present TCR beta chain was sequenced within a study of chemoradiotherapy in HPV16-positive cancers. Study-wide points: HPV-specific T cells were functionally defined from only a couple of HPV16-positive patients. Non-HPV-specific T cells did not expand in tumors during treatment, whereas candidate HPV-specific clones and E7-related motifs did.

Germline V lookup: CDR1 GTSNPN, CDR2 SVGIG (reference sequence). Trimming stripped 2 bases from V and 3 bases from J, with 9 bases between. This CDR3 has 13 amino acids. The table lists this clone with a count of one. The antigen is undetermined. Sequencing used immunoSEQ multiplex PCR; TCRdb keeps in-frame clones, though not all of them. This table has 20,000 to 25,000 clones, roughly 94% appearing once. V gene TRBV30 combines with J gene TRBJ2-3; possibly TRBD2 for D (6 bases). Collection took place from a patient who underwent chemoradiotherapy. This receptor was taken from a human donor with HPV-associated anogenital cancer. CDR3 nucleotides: TGTGCCTGGAGTTTTGCGGGAACAGATACGCAGTATTTT. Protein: CAWSFAGTDTQYF.